What follows are 18 T cell receptor beta chains derived from one specimen sequenced in a study of blood T cell repertoires in COVID-19. Using immunoSEQ multiplex PCR, the repertoire was profiled, and TCRdb retains in-frame clones only, with some absent. The sample has roughly 200,000 clones, about 88% seen once. The sample consisted of peripheral blood. Source of these receptors: a man aged 50-59 years with COVID-19, enrolled during active disease.

This clone was observed a handful of times. This CDR3 is CASSLGQGPYNEQFF. CDR3 nucleotide sequence: TGTGCCAGTAGCCTCGGACAGGGCCCCTACAATGAGCAGTTCTTC. The chain carries TRBV19 and TRBJ2-1, with 8 positions matching TRBD1. The CDR3 runs to 15 residues. The V and J ends lost 6 bases and 2 bases, in that order; junction bases with no gene match: 6. Looked up from germline, CDR1 is LNHDA and CDR2 is SQIVND (reference sequence).

This clone has more than one count but fewer than ten. This chain joins TRBV5-5 and TRBJ1-5, with a tentative D call TRBD1 (6 bases). The CDR3 extends over 13 amino acids. Trimming stripped 4 bases from V and 6 bases from J, with 11 bases between. CDR1 SGHKS and CDR2 YYEKEE come from the germline V gene (reference sequence). CDR3 coding DNA: TGTGCCAGCAGCATAGGGGGTAGTCAGCCCCAGCATTTT. Residues: CASSIGGSQPQHF.

This clone is a singleton in its sample. The chain combines TRBV10-3 with TRBJ1-2; 8 bases line up with TRBD1. Germline assignment: CDR1 ENHRY and CDR2 SYGVKD. V lost 6 bases to trimming and J lost 3 bases; unmatched junction nucleotides: 3. The CDR3 contains 13 residues. The CDR3 region is CAISGQGDYGYTF. The CDR3 nucleotides read TGTGCCATCAGCGGACAGGGAGACTATGGCTACACCTTC.

The chain is built from TRBV10-3 and TRBJ2-7; the D is unclear. Germline V gene sequence: CDR1 ENHRY, CDR2 SYGVKD. The V and J ends lost 7 bases and 0 bases respectively, with 13 bases between them. The CDR3 is made up of 14 amino acids. The CDR3 spells CAIKPGDSSYEQYF. In nucleotides, the CDR3 is TGTGCCATCAAGCCCGGAGATAGCTCCTACGAGCAGTACTTC.

The V and J genes are TRBV9 and TRBJ2-4; unclear D gene. Germline V gene sequence: CDR1 SGDLS, CDR2 YYNGEE. This CDR3 comprises 13 residues. V dropped 4 bases and J dropped 7 bases, with 12 bases sitting between them. CDR3 loop: CASSPGDSNIQYF. The CDR3, as DNA: TGTGCCAGCAGCCCCGGAGATTCTAACATTCAGTACTTC. The complete variable domain, with remaining parts taken from reference TRBV9 and TRBJ2-4, reads DSGVTQTPKHLITATGQRVTLRCSPRSGDLSVYWYQQSLDQGLQFLIQYYNGEERAKGNILERFSAQQFPDLHSELNLSSLELGDSALYFCASSPGDSNIQYFGAGTRLSVL.

This clone occurred a few times. This sequence joins TRBV4-2 and TRBJ2-7; perhaps TRBD2 as D (5 bases). V was pared by 1 base and J by 11 bases, with 21 bases between. Germline V gene lookup returns CDR1 LGHNA and CDR2 YNFKEQ. This CDR3 has 15 residues. DNA of the CDR3: TGTGCCAGCAGCCAAGGGGTTTCGGAGATCGGGGAAAAGTACTTC. It encodes CASSQGVSEIGEKYF.

The V gene is TRBV19, the J gene TRBJ2-1; 11 nucleotides agree with TRBD2. The germline CDR1 and CDR2 sequences are LNHDA and SQIVND (reference sequence). CDR3 size: 16 residues. Germline trimming cut 5 bases from V and 2 bases from J; bases unmatched to any gene: 5. DNA of the CDR3: TGTGCCAGTAGTCTCATAGCGGGGGGGCCCTACAATGAGCAGTTCTTC. Its translation: CASSLIAGGPYNEQFF.

V is TRBV28 and J is TRBJ1-3; D may be TRBD1 (6 bases). Germline-derived CDR1 and CDR2 are MDHEN and SYDVKM. Trimming took 5 bases from V and 3 from J, leaving 14 bases between them. This CDR3 has 15 residues. Here the CDR3 reads CASSTNRVIGNTIYF. For the CDR3, the DNA is TGTGCCAGCAGTACCAACAGGGTTATTGGAAACACCATATATTTT. The variable domain in full, completed from reference TRBV28 and TRBJ1-3, reads DVKVTQSSRYLVKRTGEKVFLECVQDMDHENMFWYRQDPGLGLRLIYFSYDVKMKEKGDIPEGYSVSREKKERFSLILESASTNQTSMYLCASSTNRVIGNTIYFGEGSWLTVV.

This clone has a handful of counts. The chain recombines TRBV25-1 with TRBJ2-5; the D gene is possibly TRBD1 (7 bases). The CDR3 sequence is 13 residues long. V dropped 7 bases and J dropped 4 bases, with 13 bases sitting between them. From germline, CDR1 is MGHDK and CDR2 SYGVNS. The CDR3 protein is CASTRQGGETQYF. The CDR3 DNA reads as TGTGCCAGCACCCGACAGGGAGGAGAGACCCAGTACTTC.

V is TRBV24-1 and J is TRBJ1-5; TRBD1 agrees at 9 bases. V gave up 3 bases and J gave up 4 bases; unmatched junction bases: 9. This CDR3 is built from 17 residues. Germline V gene lookup returns CDR1 KGHDR and CDR2 SFDVKD. The chain's CDR3 is CATSDASQGAVNQPQHF. The CDR3 bases are TGTGCCACCAGTGATGCCTCACAGGGGGCCGTAAATCAGCCCCAGCATTTT.

This chain connects TRBV21-1 to TRBJ1-4. TRBV21-1 is deemed a pseudogene. CDR3 length equals 16 residues. The CDR3 region is CASSKESRAGGEKLFF. The DNA of the CDR3 is TGTGCCAGCAGCAAAGAAAGCAGGGCGGGAGGTGAAAAACTGTTTTTT.

CDR3 nucleotide sequence: TGCGCCAGCACCCGGGGGGCGGCGGGAGAGGCTCGGGAGCAGTACTTC. Its translation is CASTRGAAGEAREQYF. The rearrangement links TRBV5-1 to TRBJ2-7; D perhaps matches TRBD2 (7 bases). V lost 6 bases and J lost 7, with 26 bases in between. CDR1 SGHRS and CDR2 YFSETQ come from the germline V gene. The CDR3 length is 16 residues.

The chain couples TRBV10-2 to TRBJ1-6, with 8 bases aligning to TRBD1. There are 19 residues in the CDR3. The trim removed 3 bases at V and 7 bases at J, leaving 17 bases unmatched. Germline CDR1 WSHSY, CDR2 SAAADI. In DNA, the CDR3 is TGCGCCAGCAGTGATTTATGGCAGGGGGCTAATCGGCCCAATTCACCCCTCCACTTT. It is translated as CASSDLWQGANRPNSPLHF.

The chain has TRBV6-1 and TRBJ2-2, with D possibly TRBD2 on 6 matching bases. V lost 2 bases and J lost 2, with 15 bases in between. The CDR3 runs 17 residues. Germline assignment: CDR1 MNHNS and CDR2 SASEGT. The CDR3 spells CASSELWGLGNTGELFF. In DNA, the CDR3 is TGTGCCAGCAGTGAATTATGGGGACTGGGAAACACCGGGGAGCTGTTTTTT.

The gene calls are TRBV5-4 and TRBJ2-3, with 8 bases aligning to TRBD2. V was clipped by 0 bases and J by 2 bases; unmatched bases: 11. The CDR3 has 18 amino acids. Germline V gene lookup returns CDR1 SGHNT and CDR2 YYREEE (reference sequence). The chain's CDR3 is CASSLGPRGTRLTDTQYF. The CDR3 bases are TGTGCCAGCAGCTTGGGGCCCCGGGGGACTAGACTCACAGATACGCAGTATTTT.

The gene calls are TRBV30 and TRBJ2-3; 7 bases align to TRBD2. With V trimmed by 5 bases and J by 6 bases, 11 bases remained unmatched. CDR3 length: 14 residues. Germline V gene lookup returns CDR1 GTSNPN and CDR2 SVGIG (reference sequence). In DNA form, the CDR3 reads TGTGCCTGGCGGAGGGAGCGGGAATACGATACGCAGTATTTT. Amino acid sequence: CAWRREREYDTQYF.

This chain joins TRBV18 and TRBJ2-4, with 8 nucleotides matching TRBD2. From germline, CDR1 is KGHSH and CDR2 LQKENI. This CDR3 spans 16 amino acids. V lost 3 bases and J lost 6; bases outside the gene matches: 10. This CDR3 is CASSPTRGGPANIQYF. The CDR3 bases are TGTGCCAGCTCACCCACACGCGGGGGGCCCGCAAACATTCAGTACTTC.

The CDR3 DNA is TGCGCCAGCAGTGAGCCCACCGCGGGGACTAGCGGGAGTTACGAGCAGTACTTC. Protein product: CASSEPTAGTSGSYEQYF. The chain recombines TRBV10-2 with TRBJ2-7; TRBD2 aligns across 14 bases. This CDR3 spans 18 amino acids. The V and J ends lost 2 bases and 4 bases, in that order; junction bases with no gene match: 10. Germline CDR1 reads WSHSY; CDR2 reads SAAADI.